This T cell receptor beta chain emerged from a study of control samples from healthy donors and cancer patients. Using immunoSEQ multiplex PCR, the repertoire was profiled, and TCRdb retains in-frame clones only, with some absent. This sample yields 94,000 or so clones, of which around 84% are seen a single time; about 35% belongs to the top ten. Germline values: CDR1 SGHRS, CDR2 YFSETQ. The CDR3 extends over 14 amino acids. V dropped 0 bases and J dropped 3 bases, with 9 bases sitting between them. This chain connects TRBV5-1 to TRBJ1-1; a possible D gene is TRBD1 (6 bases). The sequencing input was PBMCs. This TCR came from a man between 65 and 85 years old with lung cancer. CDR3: CASSLDRGDTEAFF. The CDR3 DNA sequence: TGCGCCAGCAGCTTGGATAGGGGGGACACTGAAGCTTTCTTT.